The 11 T cell receptor beta chains in this list originate from one sample, sequenced in a study of response to subunit inactivated influenza vaccine. TCRdb redid the calling of the RT-PCR reads with MiXCR, one entry per CDR3 protein. The table shows about 300,000 distinct CDR3 sequences, with about 20% occurring only once. This specimen consisted of PBMCs from blood, obtained approximately 22 months after vaccination. The receptors shown here come from a man aged 50-75 years who received an inactivated influenza vaccine.

This clonotype was counted a few times. The chain combines TRBV7-6 with TRBJ2-3; D possibly corresponds to TRBD2 (6 bases). Germline V CDR1 and CDR2: SGHVS, FNYEAQ. The CDR3 runs 12 residues. Trimming cost V 9 bases and J 4 bases, with 11 bases left between them. CDR3 region: CASCGASDTQYF. CDR3 sequence (DNA): TGTGCCAGTTGCGGGGCCTCAGATACGCAGTATTTT.

The rearrangement uses TRBV15 and TRBJ1-1; 8 nucleotides line up with TRBD1. The CDR3 runs to 15 residues. J lost 2 bases, V lost 1 base, and 3 bases had no gene match. Looked up from germline, CDR1 is LNHNV and CDR2 is YYDKDF (reference sequence). CDR3 sequence: CATSRGGQGNTEAFF. The CDR3 nucleotides read TGTGCCACCAGCAGAGGAGGACAGGGTAACACTGAAGCTTTCTTT. The variable domain in full, completed from reference TRBV15 and TRBJ1-1, reads DAMVIQNPRYQVTQFGKPVTLSCSQTLNHNVMYWYQQKSSQAPKLLFHYYDKDFNNEADTPDNFQSRRPNTSFCFLDIRSPGLGDTAMYLCATSRGGQGNTEAFFGQGTRLTVV.

The chain recombines TRBV15 with TRBJ1-6; perhaps TRBD1 as D (5 bases). The CDR3 loop spans 15 amino acids. The germline V gene encodes CDR1 LNHNV and CDR2 YYDKDF (reference sequence). V gave up 0 bases and J gave up 10 bases, with 13 bases separating them. CDR3 amino acids: CATSRDRGLVSPLHF. The CDR3 DNA is TGTGCCACCAGCAGAGATCGGGGGTTGGTATCACCCCTCCACTTT.

This clonotype was counted a few times. The chain links TRBV12-3 or TRBV12-4 to TRBJ2-1, with 10 positions matching TRBD1. The V and J ends lost 7 bases and 9 bases, in that order; junction bases with no gene match: 9. This CDR3 region has 14 residues. The CDR3 loop is CASNLGTGASEQFF. CDR3 nucleotide sequence: TGTGCCAGCAACCTCGGGACAGGGGCAAGTGAGCAGTTCTTC.

The J gene is TRBJ2-3, the V gene TRBV12-3 or TRBV12-4; 7 bases are shared with TRBD1. This CDR3 is built from 16 residues. Losses at the gene ends were 5 bases for V and 0 bases for J; bases not matched to a gene: 8. The CDR3 spells CASSPRTGASTDTQYF. The CDR3 DNA sequence: TGTGCCAGCAGTCCCCGGACAGGCGCTAGCACAGATACGCAGTATTTT.

The count of this clonotype is one. The genes are TRBV30 and TRBJ2-7, with D possibly being TRBD2 (6 bases). Germline V CDR1 and CDR2: GTSNPN, SVGIG (reference sequence). The CDR3 totals 13 residues. V was pared by 2 bases and J by 6 bases, with 14 bases between. This CDR3 reads CAWSKTSWSEQYF. In DNA, the CDR3 is TGTGCCTGGAGTAAAACTAGCTGGAGCGAGCAGTACTTC.

The table lists this clonotype with a few counts. V usage is TRBV18 and J usage is TRBJ1-2; D uncertain. Trimming left V 3 bases short and J 4 bases short, with 9 bases between. The CDR3 extends over 13 amino acids. Germline assignment: CDR1 KGHSH and CDR2 LQKENI. The CDR3 DNA is TGTGCCAGCTCACCCGGGATGATCTATGGCTACACCTTC. Translating gives CASSPGMIYGYTF. The whole variable domain, remainder taken from reference TRBV18 and TRBJ1-2, is NAGVMQNPRHLVRRRGQEARLRCSPMKGHSHVYWYRQLPEEGLKFMVYLQKENIIDESGMPKERFSAEFPKEGPSILRIQQVVRGDSAAYFCASSPGMIYGYTFGSGTRLTVV.

This clonotype was detected a few times. The J gene is TRBJ2-5, the V gene TRBV18, with D perhaps TRBD2 (5 bases). Germline V gives CDR1 KGHSH, CDR2 LQKENI. Trimming removed 5 bases at V and 5 bases at J, with 12 bases between. CDR3 length: 13 amino acids. The CDR3 here is CASSTQRLETQYF. DNA for the CDR3: TGTGCCAGCTCAACTCAGCGGCTGGAGACCCAGTACTTC.

Only a few counts were recorded for this clonotype. V usage is TRBV20-1 and J usage is TRBJ1-1; D possibly corresponds to TRBD1 (6 bases). Germline V gives CDR1 DFQATT, CDR2 SNEGSKA (reference sequence). The CDR3 totals 13 residues. CDR3 coding DNA: TGCGGTTGTAACAGGGAAGCGAACACTGAAGCTTTCTTT. Translation: CGCNREANTEAFF.

The rearrangement links TRBV4-1 to TRBJ1-1, with TRBD1 matching 7 bases. The V gene's germline CDR1 is MGHRA and CDR2 YSYEKL. There are 14 residues in the CDR3. With V trimmed by 4 bases and J by 1 base, 3 bases remained unmatched. CDR3 in amino acids: CASSLHRGNTEAFF. CDR3 sequence (DNA): TGCGCCAGCAGCCTACACAGGGGGAACACTGAAGCTTTCTTT.

The sample holds a few counts of this clonotype. The rearrangement joins TRBV24-1 to TRBJ2-1; tentative D call: TRBD2 (5 bases). Between the trimmed V and J ends, which lost 6 bases and 9 bases, there was a span of 20 bases. The V gene's germline CDR1 is KGHDR and CDR2 SFDVKD. The CDR3 runs to 15 residues. DNA of the CDR3: TGTGCCACCAGTTCTAGGACGGCCAGCCGGGGTGAGCAGTTCTTC. Translation gives CATSSRTASRGEQFF.